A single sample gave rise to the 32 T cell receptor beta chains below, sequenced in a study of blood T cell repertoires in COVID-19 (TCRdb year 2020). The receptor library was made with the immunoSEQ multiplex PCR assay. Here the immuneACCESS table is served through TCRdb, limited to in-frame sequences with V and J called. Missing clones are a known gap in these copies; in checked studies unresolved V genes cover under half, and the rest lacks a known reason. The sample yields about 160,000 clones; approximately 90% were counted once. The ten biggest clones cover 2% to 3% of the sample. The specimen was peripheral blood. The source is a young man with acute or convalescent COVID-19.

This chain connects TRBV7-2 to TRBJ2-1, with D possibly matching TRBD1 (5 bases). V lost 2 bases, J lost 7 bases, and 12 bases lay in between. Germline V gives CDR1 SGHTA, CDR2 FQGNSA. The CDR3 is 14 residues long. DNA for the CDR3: TGTGCCAGCAGCTTATCCAGGGCTGGTAATGAGCAGTTCTTC. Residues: CASSLSRAGNEQFF.

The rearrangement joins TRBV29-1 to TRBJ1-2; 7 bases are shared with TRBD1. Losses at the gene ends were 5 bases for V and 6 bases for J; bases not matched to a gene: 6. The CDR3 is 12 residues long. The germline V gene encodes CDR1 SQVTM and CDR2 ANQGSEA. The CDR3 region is CSVTWDRDGYTF. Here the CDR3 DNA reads TGCAGCGTTACGTGGGACAGAGATGGCTACACCTTC.

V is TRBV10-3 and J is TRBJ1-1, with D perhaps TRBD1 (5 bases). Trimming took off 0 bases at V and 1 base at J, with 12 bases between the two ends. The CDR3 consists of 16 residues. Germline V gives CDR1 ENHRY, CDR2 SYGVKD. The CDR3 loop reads CAISESGQSKNTEAFF. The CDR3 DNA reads TGTGCCATCAGTGAGTCGGGGCAATCAAAGAACACTGAAGCTTTCTTT.

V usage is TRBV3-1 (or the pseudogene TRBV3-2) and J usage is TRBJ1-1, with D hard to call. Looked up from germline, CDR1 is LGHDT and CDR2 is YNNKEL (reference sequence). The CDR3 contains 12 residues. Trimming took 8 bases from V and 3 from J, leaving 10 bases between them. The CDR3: CASGREDTEAFF. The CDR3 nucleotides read TGTGCCAGCGGAAGAGAGGACACTGAAGCTTTCTTT.

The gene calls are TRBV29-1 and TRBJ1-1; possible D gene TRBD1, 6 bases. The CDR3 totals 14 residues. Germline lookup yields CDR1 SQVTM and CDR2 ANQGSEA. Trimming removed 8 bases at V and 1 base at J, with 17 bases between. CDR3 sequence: CSPWGSGANTEAFF. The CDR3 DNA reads TGCAGCCCGTGGGGTTCAGGGGCGAACACTGAAGCTTTCTTT.

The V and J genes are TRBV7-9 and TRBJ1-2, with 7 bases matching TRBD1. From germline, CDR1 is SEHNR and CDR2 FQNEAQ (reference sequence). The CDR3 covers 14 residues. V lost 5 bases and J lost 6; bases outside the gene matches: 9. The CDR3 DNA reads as TGTGCCAGCAGCCTATCAGGGACAGCTGATGGCTACACCTTC. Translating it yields CASSLSGTADGYTF. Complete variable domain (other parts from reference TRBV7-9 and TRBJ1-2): DTGVSQNPRHKITKRGQNVTFRCDPISEHNRLYWYRQTLGQGPEFLTYFQNEAQLEKSRLLSDRFSAERPKGSFSTLEIQRTEQGDSAMYLCASSLSGTADGYTFGSGTRLTVV.

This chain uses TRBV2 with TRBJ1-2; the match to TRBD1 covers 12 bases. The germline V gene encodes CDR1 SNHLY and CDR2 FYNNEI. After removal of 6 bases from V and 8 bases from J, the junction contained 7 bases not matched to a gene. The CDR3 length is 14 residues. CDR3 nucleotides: TGTGCCAGCAGGGGGACAGGGGGCGCGGGAGGCTACACCTTC. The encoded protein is CASRGTGGAGGYTF.

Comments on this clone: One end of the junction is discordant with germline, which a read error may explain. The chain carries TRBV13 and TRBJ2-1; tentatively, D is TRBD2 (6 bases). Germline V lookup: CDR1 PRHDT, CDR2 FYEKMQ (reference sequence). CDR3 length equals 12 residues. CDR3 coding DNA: TGTGCCAGCAGCCAACTACCGGGAGAAAAGCTCTTC. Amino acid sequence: CASSQLPGEKLF.

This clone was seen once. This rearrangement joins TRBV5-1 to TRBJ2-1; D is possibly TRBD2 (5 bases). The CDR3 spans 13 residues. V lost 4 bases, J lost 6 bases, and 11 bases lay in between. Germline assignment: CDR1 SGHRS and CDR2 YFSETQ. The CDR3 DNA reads TGCGCCAGCAGCGATTTCGAGGGCAATGAGCAGTTCTTC. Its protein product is CASSDFEGNEQFF. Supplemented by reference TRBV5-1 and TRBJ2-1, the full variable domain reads KAGVTQTPRYLIKTRGQQVTLSCSPISGHRSVSWYQQTPGQGLQFLFEYFSETQRNKGNFPGRFSGRQFSNSRSEMNVSTLELGDSALYLCASSDFEGNEQFFGPGTRLTVL.

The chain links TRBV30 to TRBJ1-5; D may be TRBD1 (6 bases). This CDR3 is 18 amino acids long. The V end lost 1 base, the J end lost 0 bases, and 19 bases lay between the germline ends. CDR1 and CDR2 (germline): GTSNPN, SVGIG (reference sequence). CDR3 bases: TGTGCCTGGAGTGAGGGGGTGATGGACCCGTATAGCAATCAGCCCCAGCATTTT. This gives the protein CAWSEGVMDPYSNQPQHF.

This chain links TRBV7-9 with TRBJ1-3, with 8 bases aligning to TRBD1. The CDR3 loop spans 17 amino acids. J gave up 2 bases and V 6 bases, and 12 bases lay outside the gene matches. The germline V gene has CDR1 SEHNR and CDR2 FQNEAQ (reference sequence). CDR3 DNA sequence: TGTGCCAGCAGTCGCCCAGGGGGCGTTTTGCCTGGAAACACCATATATTTT. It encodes CASSRPGGVLPGNTIYF.

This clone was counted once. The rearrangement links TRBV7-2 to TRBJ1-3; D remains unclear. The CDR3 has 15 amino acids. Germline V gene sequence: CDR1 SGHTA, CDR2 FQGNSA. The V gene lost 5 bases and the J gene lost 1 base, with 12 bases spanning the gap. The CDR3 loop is CASSQVVGSGNTIYF. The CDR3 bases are TGTGCCAGCAGCCAAGTGGTCGGTTCTGGAAACACCATATATTTT.

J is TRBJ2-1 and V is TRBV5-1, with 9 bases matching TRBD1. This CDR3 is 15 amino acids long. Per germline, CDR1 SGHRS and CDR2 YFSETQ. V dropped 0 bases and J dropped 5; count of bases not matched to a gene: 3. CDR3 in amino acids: CASSLGTGVNNEQFF. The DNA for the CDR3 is TGCGCCAGCAGCTTGGGGACAGGGGTTAACAATGAGCAGTTCTTC.

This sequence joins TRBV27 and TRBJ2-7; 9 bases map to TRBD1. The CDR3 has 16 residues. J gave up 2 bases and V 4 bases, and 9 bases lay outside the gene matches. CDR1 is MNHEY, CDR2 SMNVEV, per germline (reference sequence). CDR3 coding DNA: TGTGCCAGCAGTTCCTATACAGGGGGCTCCCCCTACGAGCAGTACTTC. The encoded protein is CASSSYTGGSPYEQYF.

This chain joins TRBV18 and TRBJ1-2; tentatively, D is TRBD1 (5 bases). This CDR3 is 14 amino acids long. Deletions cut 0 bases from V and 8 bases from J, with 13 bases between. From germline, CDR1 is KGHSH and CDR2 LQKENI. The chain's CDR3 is CASSPPGAVKGYTF. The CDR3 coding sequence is TGTGCCAGCTCACCACCAGGGGCAGTGAAGGGCTACACCTTC.

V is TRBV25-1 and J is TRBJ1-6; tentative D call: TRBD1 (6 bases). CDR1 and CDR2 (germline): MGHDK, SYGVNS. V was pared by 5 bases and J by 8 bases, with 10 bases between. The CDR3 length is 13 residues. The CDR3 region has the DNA TGTGCCAGCAGTTGGGGGGGCTATTCACCCCTCCACTTT. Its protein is CASSWGGYSPLHF.

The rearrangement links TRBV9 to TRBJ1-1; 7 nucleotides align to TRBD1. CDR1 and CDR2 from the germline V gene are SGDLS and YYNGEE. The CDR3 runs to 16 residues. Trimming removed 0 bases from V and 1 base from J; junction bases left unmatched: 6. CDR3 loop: CASSVGGRQGNTEAFF. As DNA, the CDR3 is TGTGCCAGCAGCGTAGGAGGACGACAGGGGAACACTGAAGCTTTCTTT.

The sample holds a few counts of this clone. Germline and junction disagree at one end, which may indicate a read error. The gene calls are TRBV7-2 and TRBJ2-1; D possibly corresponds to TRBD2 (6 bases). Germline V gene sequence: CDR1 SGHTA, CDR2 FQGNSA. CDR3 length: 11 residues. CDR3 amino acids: CASSLRREPFF. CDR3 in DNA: TGTGCCAGCAGCCTTCGCCGGGAGCCGTTCTTC.

DNA for the CDR3: TGTGCCAGCAGCCAAACGGGAAGGGACACTGAAGCTTTCTTT. Protein: CASSQTGRDTEAFF. The rearrangement uses TRBV3-1 (or the pseudogene TRBV3-2) and TRBJ1-1; D remains ambiguous. Germline V lookup: CDR1 LGHDT, CDR2 YNNKEL (reference sequence). CDR3 length: 14 amino acids. V gave up 2 bases and J gave up 3 bases, with 10 bases separating them.

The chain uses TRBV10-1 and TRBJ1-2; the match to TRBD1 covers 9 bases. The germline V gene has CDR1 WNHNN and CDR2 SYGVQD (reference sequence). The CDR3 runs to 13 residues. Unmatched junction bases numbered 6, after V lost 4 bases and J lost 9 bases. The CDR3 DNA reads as TGCGCCAGCAGTGCGGACAGGGGAAGGAGCTACACCTTC. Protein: CASSADRGRSYTF.

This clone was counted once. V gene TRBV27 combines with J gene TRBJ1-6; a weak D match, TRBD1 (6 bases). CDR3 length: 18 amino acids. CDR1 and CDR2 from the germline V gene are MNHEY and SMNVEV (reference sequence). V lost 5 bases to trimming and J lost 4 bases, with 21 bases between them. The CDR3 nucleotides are TGTGCCAGCAGTGCCTCCCCTACAGGGATTGATTATAATTCACCCCTCCACTTT. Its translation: CASSASPTGIDYNSPLHF.

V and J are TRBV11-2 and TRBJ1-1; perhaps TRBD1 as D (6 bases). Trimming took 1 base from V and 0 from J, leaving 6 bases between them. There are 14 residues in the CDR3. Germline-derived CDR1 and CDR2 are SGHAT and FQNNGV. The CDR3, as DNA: TGTGCCAGCAGCTTAGGGACAGTGAACACTGAAGCTTTCTTT. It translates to CASSLGTVNTEAFF.

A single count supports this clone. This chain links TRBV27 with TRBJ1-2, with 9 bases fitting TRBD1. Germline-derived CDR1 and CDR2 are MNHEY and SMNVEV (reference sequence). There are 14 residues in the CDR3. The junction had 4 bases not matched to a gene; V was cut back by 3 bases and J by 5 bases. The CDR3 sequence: CASSLTGGLYGYTF. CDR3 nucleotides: TGTGCCAGCAGTTTGACAGGGGGACTGTATGGCTACACCTTC.

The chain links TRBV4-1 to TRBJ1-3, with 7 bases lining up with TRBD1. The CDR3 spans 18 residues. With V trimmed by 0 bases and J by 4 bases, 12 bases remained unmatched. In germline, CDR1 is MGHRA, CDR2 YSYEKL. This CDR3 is CASSQEEGYRGSGNTIYF. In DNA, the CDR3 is TGCGCCAGCAGCCAAGAAGAGGGCTACAGGGGATCGGGAAACACCATATATTTT.

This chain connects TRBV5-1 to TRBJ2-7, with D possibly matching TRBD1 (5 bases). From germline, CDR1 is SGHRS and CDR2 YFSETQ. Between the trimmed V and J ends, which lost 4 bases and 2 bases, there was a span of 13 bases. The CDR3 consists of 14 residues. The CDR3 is CASSGDSVAYEQYF. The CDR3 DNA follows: TGCGCCAGCAGCGGCGACAGTGTTGCCTACGAGCAGTACTTC.

The CDR3 loop reads CASSVAREGARGNQPQHF. The CDR3 region has the DNA TGTGCCAGCAGTGTCGCCCGAGAGGGGGCGAGAGGCAATCAGCCCCAGCATTTT. The V call is TRBV2, the J call TRBJ1-5; 7 bases are shared with TRBD1. The length of the CDR3 is 18 residues. In germline, CDR1 is SNHLY, CDR2 FYNNEI. V lost 4 bases, J lost 2 bases, and 14 bases stayed unmatched.

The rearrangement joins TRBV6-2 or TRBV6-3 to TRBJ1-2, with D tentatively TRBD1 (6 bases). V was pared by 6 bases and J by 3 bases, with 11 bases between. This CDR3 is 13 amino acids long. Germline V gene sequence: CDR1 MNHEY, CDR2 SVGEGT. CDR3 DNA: TGTGCCAGCAGCCAACAGGGATACTATGGCTACACCTTC. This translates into CASSQQGYYGYTF.

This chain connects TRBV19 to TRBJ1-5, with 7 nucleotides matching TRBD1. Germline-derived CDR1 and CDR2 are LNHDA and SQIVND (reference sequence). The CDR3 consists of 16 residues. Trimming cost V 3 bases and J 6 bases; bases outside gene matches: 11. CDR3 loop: CASSIPPGGLGQPQHF. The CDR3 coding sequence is TGTGCCAGTAGTATCCCCCCAGGGGGTCTAGGTCAGCCCCAGCATTTT.

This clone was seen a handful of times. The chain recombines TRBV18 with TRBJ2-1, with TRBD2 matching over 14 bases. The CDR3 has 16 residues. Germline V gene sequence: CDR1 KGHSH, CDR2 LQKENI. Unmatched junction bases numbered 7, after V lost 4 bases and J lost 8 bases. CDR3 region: CASSQGTSGSYHEQFF. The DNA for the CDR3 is TGTGCCAGCTCACAGGGGACTAGCGGGAGTTACCATGAGCAGTTCTTC. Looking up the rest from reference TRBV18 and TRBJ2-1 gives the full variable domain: NAGVMQNPRHLVRRRGQEARLRCSPMKGHSHVYWYRQLPEEGLKFMVYLQKENIIDESGMPKERFSAEFPKEGPSILRIQQVVRGDSAAYFCASSQGTSGSYHEQFFGPGTRLTVL.

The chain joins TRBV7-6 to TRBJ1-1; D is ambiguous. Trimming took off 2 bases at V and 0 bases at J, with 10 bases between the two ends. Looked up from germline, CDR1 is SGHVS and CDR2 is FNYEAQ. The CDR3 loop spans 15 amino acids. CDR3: CASSLMERVNTEAFF. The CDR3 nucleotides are TGTGCCAGCAGCTTAATGGAGAGGGTGAACACTGAAGCTTTCTTT.

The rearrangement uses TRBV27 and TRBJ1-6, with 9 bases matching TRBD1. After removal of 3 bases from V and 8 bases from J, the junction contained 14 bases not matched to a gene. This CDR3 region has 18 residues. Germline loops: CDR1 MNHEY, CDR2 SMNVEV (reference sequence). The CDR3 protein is CASSFYPPRDREDSPLHF. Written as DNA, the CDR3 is TGTGCCAGCAGTTTTTACCCCCCCAGGGACAGGGAAGATTCACCCCTCCACTTT.

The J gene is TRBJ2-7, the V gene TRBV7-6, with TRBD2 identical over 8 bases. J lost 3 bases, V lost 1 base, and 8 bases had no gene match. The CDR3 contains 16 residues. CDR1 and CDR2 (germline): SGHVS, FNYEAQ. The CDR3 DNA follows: TGTGCCAGCAGCTTAGGGGTAGCGGGAACAGTCTACGAGCAGTACTTC. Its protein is CASSLGVAGTVYEQYF. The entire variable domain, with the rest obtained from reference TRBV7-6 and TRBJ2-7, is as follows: GAGVSQSPRYKVTKRGQDVALRCDPISGHVSLYWYRQALGQGPEFLTYFNYEAQQDKSGLPNDRFSAERPEGSISTLTIQRTEQRDSAMYRCASSLGVAGTVYEQYFGPGTRLTVT.